The 3 T cell receptor beta chains in this list originate from one sample, sequenced in a study of beta chain features in type 1 diabetes. Study observations and caveats: All four CD4+ subsets of Type 1 diabetes patients contained TCRB CDR3s that were moderately but significantly shorter.

As every portion of the isolated RNA was reverse transcribed, the sequencing read expressed TCRB transcripts. Profiling relied on immunoSEQ multiplex PCR, and the TCRdb table lists in-frame clones only, not all of them. This sample has fewer than 400,000 clones, with roughly a tenth found just once. These receptors are not linked to any known antigen. Source material: central memory CD4+ T cells from blood. Receptors originate from a man aged 25 to 40 with type 1 diabetes.

V gene TRBV9 combines with J gene TRBJ2-3; D tentatively reads TRBD1 or TRBD2 (6 bases each). The CDR3 runs 17 residues. With 1 base removed from V and 3 bases from J, the gap between germline ends came to 18 bases. The germline V gene encodes CDR1 SGDLS and CDR2 YYNGEE. This CDR3 reads CASSVTGAFGLTDTQYF. The CDR3 DNA reads TGTGCCAGCAGCGTAACGGGGGCGTTTGGTCTGACAGATACGCAGTATTTT.

This chain connects TRBV5-1 to TRBJ2-7; the D gene is possibly TRBD1 (6 bases). In germline, CDR1 is SGHRS, CDR2 YFSETQ. V shed 4 bases and J shed 0 bases, with 8 bases lying between them. This CDR3 is built from 13 residues. CDR3 amino acids: CASSTGNSYEQYF. The CDR3 DNA follows: TGCGCCAGCAGCACAGGGAACTCCTACGAGCAGTACTTC. The whole variable domain, remainder taken from reference TRBV5-1 and TRBJ2-7, is KAGVTQTPRYLIKTRGQQVTLSCSPISGHRSVSWYQQTPGQGLQFLFEYFSETQRNKGNFPGRFSGRQFSNSRSEMNVSTLELGDSALYLCASSTGNSYEQYFGPGTRLTVT.

This clone was observed a few times. V and J are TRBV6-5 and TRBJ1-6, with D possibly matching TRBD1 (6 bases). With 1 base removed from V and 12 bases from J, the gap between germline ends came to 10 bases. Germline V lookup: CDR1 MNHEY, CDR2 SVGAGI. The CDR3 loop spans 13 amino acids. The chain's CDR3 is CASSYWRGKPLHF. The CDR3 DNA reads as TGTGCCAGCAGTTACTGGAGGGGGAAACCCCTCCACTTT.